The 22 T cell receptor beta chains below were found in one sample sequenced in a study of PD-L1 blockade in urothelial cancer. Time point meaning: peripheral blood 6 weeks after treatment start. Sequencing used immunoSEQ multiplex PCR; TCRdb keeps in-frame clones, though not all of them. The table records around 38,000 clones, about 88% of them present only once. The starting material was PBMCs, obtained around atezolizumab (anti-PD-L1) treatment. The source of these receptors is a man aged 55 to 69 with urothelial cancer.

The chain combines TRBV5-1 with TRBJ1-1; tentatively, D is TRBD1 (6 bases). The CDR3 length is 16 residues. Germline V gives CDR1 SGHRS, CDR2 YFSETQ. Trimming removed 0 bases at V and 4 bases at J, with 16 bases between. The CDR3 loop reads CASSLGQAPGGTEAFF. CDR3 in DNA: TGCGCCAGCAGCTTGGGACAGGCCCCGGGTGGCACTGAAGCTTTCTTT.

The CDR3 DNA reads TGCGCCAGCAGCTCGGGACGGTTCGGGGGTGAAAAACTGTTTTTT. Its protein product is CASSSGRFGGEKLFF. This rearrangement joins TRBV5-1 to TRBJ1-4; tentatively, D is TRBD1 (5 bases). The CDR3 runs 15 residues. V was trimmed by 3 bases and J by 7 bases, leaving 16 bases between them. Germline lookup yields CDR1 SGHRS and CDR2 YFSETQ.

This clone was recorded only once. The gene calls are TRBV28 and TRBJ1-5; D uncertain. The length of the CDR3 is 13 residues. The germline CDR1 and CDR2 sequences are MDHEN and SYDVKM. The V end was cut by 7 bases, the J end by 3 bases, with 10 bases between. The DNA for the CDR3 is TGTGCCAGCAACAGCCGCGACAATCAGCCCCAGCATTTT. Translation gives CASNSRDNQPQHF.

This clone was recorded a few times. The chain employs TRBV11-2 and TRBJ1-2; D is perhaps TRBD1 (5 bases). Per the germline V gene, CDR1 is SGHAT and CDR2 is FQNNGV. Trimming stripped 5 bases from V and 5 bases from J, with 18 bases between. The CDR3 covers 15 residues. CDR3 protein: CASSPTRGRRYGYTF. The CDR3 bases are TGTGCCAGCAGCCCGACGCGGGGCCGGAGATATGGCTACACCTTC.

The chain carries TRBV5-1 and TRBJ1-2; 9 positions match TRBD1. V lost 4 bases to trimming and J lost 4 bases; unmatched junction nucleotides: 8. Germline CDR1 is SGHRS and CDR2 is YFSETQ. The CDR3 totals 15 residues. The DNA for the CDR3 is TGCGCCAGCAGCCCTGGACAGGGGACTGGCTATGGCTACACCTTC. It encodes CASSPGQGTGYGYTF.

This clone was picked up one time. The chain has TRBV5-6 and TRBJ1-6; D possibly corresponds to TRBD1 (6 bases). With 5 bases removed from V and 0 bases from J, the gap between germline ends came to 15 bases. Germline V lookup: CDR1 SGHDT, CDR2 YYEEEE. The CDR3 contains 17 residues. In DNA, the CDR3 is TGTGCCAGCAGTCTTCTAGGACAGAGCTCCTATAATTCACCCCTCCACTTT. It yields the protein CASSLLGQSSYNSPLHF.

The chain links TRBV30 to TRBJ2-2; 7 bases align to TRBD1. The CDR3 is 15 amino acids. Germline V gene lookup returns CDR1 GTSNPN and CDR2 SVGIG (reference sequence). With 0 bases clipped from V and 0 bases from J, the junction kept 1 base outside the gene matches. The CDR3 sequence: CAWSVGTANTGELFF. Written as DNA, the CDR3 is TGTGCCTGGAGTGTGGGGACAGCGAACACCGGGGAGCTGTTTTTT.

This clone was seen a handful of times. In DNA, the CDR3 is TGTGCCAGCAGTCCCAACCTGGCGGACGGACTACATGGCTACACCTTC. Protein product: CASSPNLADGLHGYTF. The chain recombines TRBV6-4 with TRBJ1-2; D not certain. CDR1 is MRHNA and CDR2 is SNTAGT in the germline V gene. Deletions cut 5 bases from V and 6 bases from J, with 22 bases between. This CDR3 region has 16 residues.

The chain employs TRBV30 and TRBJ1-5; 9 nucleotides align to TRBD1. The CDR3 contains 14 residues. The germline CDR1 and CDR2 sequences are GTSNPN and SVGIG (reference sequence). The V and J ends lost 2 bases and 7 bases, in that order; junction bases with no gene match: 6. The CDR3 nucleotides are TGTGCCTGGAGTCCGGGACAGGGATACCAGCCCCAGCATTTT. As protein: CAWSPGQGYQPQHF.

V usage is TRBV30 and J usage is TRBJ1-5, with D maybe TRBD1 (6 bases). Germline V CDR1 and CDR2: GTSNPN, SVGIG (reference sequence). The CDR3 has 14 amino acids. Trimming removed 0 bases at V and 2 bases at J, with 8 bases between. The CDR3 region is CAWSVKGGNQPQHF. CDR3 sequence (DNA): TGTGCCTGGAGTGTAAAGGGGGGCAATCAGCCCCAGCATTTT.

This sequence joins TRBV5-4 and TRBJ2-7, with 7 bases fitting TRBD1. Per the germline V gene, CDR1 is SGHNT and CDR2 is YYREEE (reference sequence). The J segment lost 7 bases and the V segment lost 0 bases, leaving 10 bases of the junction unmatched. CDR3 length: 15 residues. The CDR3 nucleotides are TGTGCCAGCAGCTTGGCAGGGGGTTATGAGGATGAGCAGTACTTC. Amino acids: CASSLAGGYEDEQYF.

This rearrangement joins TRBV4-1 to TRBJ1-2; TRBD1 aligns across 7 bases. V lost 1 base and J lost 8; bases outside the gene matches: 10. This CDR3 region has 15 residues. CDR1 is MGHRA, CDR2 YSYEKL, per germline. The CDR3 region has the DNA TGCGCCAGCAGCCAAGTAACAACAGGGGTCGCGGGCTACACCTTC. This translates into CASSQVTTGVAGYTF.

The chain couples TRBV4-1 to TRBJ2-1; D remains unclear. The CDR3 contains 16 residues. V was pared by 1 base and J by 9 bases, with 19 bases between. Germline V gene data show CDR1 as MGHRA and CDR2 as YSYEKL. This CDR3 is CASSQVNSPLYREQFF. In DNA, the CDR3 is TGCGCCAGCAGCCAAGTTAATTCCCCCCTCTACCGTGAGCAGTTCTTC.

This sequence joins TRBV7-2 and TRBJ2-3; TRBD1 is a possible D gene (6 bases). The CDR3 length is 14 residues. Trimming took off 0 bases at V and 4 bases at J, with 8 bases between the two ends. The germline V gene has CDR1 SGHTA and CDR2 FQGNSA. CDR3 protein: CASSLAQGSDTQYF. The CDR3 DNA sequence: TGTGCCAGCAGCTTAGCCCAGGGGTCAGATACGCAGTATTTT.

The rearrangement joins TRBV6-6 to TRBJ1-5; 7 positions match TRBD1. The V and J ends lost 5 bases and 7 bases, in that order; junction bases with no gene match: 5. Germline CDR1 MNHNY, CDR2 SVGAGI (reference sequence). This CDR3 region has 13 residues. CDR3 DNA sequence: TGTGCCAGCAGTGTGACAGGGTCCCAGCCCCAGCATTTT. This codes for CASSVTGSQPQHF.

The J gene is TRBJ2-7, the V gene TRBV9; the match to TRBD2 covers 9 bases. The germline gives CDR1 SGDLS, CDR2 YYNGEE. This CDR3 is built from 18 residues. Trimming removed 2 bases from V and 4 bases from J; junction bases left unmatched: 16. The CDR3: CASSVPGPRSSGRYEQYF. CDR3 DNA sequence: TGTGCCAGCAGCGTCCCCGGGCCCAGGAGTAGCGGGAGATACGAGCAGTACTTC.

The chain uses TRBV19 and TRBJ2-5; a possible D gene is TRBD2 (5 bases). The CDR3 has 16 residues. Between the trimmed V and J ends, which lost 2 bases and 4 bases, there was a span of 17 bases. Germline CDR1 is LNHDA and CDR2 is SQIVND (reference sequence). The CDR3 DNA reads TGTGCCAGTAGTATAATTGACCAAGGCAGCGGAGAGACCCAGTACTTC. This encodes CASSIIDQGSGETQYF.

The chain joins TRBV18 to TRBJ2-7, with 7 nucleotides matching TRBD1. This CDR3 is 14 amino acids long. The germline V gene has CDR1 KGHSH and CDR2 LQKENI. V gave up 3 bases and J gave up 6 bases; unmatched junction bases: 8. The DNA of the CDR3 is TGTGCCAGCTCACCGCAGGGGGTATTAGCCGAGCAGTACTTC. Amino acids: CASSPQGVLAEQYF.

This chain uses TRBV7-9 with TRBJ2-7; 7 bases align to TRBD1. CDR1 is SEHNR and CDR2 is FQNEAQ in the germline V gene (reference sequence). V was clipped by 8 bases and J by 6 bases; unmatched bases: 10. This CDR3 spans 13 amino acids. The CDR3 region is CASVRQGSGEQYF. The CDR3 region has the DNA TGTGCCAGCGTAAGACAGGGATCTGGCGAGCAGTACTTC.

The gene calls are TRBV5-6 and TRBJ2-1; 12 bases align to TRBD2. CDR1 SGHDT and CDR2 YYEEEE come from the germline V gene. The CDR3 extends over 16 amino acids. Trimming removed 4 bases from V and 9 bases from J; junction bases left unmatched: 11. This CDR3 is CASSPSSGRVFFEQFF. DNA of the CDR3: TGTGCCAGCAGCCCTTCTAGCGGGAGGGTATTCTTTGAGCAGTTCTTC.

The chain is built from TRBV5-1 and TRBJ2-2, with D possibly TRBD1 on 6 matching bases. The CDR3 consists of 14 residues. From germline, CDR1 is SGHRS and CDR2 YFSETQ. V shed 6 bases and J shed 3 bases, with 12 bases lying between them. The CDR3 loop reads CASTQRGYTGELFF. CDR3 nucleotide sequence: TGCGCCAGCACCCAGAGGGGGTACACCGGGGAGCTGTTTTTT.

This clone was recorded once. An end of the junction differs from the germline gene, which may be a read error. This chain joins TRBV7-7 and TRBJ1-1; no clear D gene. This CDR3 has 13 residues. Germline CDR1 reads SSHAT; CDR2 reads FNYEAQ (reference sequence). The chain's CDR3 is CASSLSIREEAFF. The CDR3 DNA reads TGTGCTAGCAGCTTAAGTATCCGGGAAGAAGCTTTCTTT.